Many counts were recorded for the clone carrying this T cell receptor (beta chain). Its antigen is unidentified. This record comes from a study of T cells after yellow fever vaccination. CDR1 is DFQATT and CDR2 is SNEGSKA in the germline V gene (reference sequence). The V segment lost 6 bases and the J segment 3 bases; nucleotides outside the gene matches: 9. This CDR3 has 16 residues. Study observations and caveats: The CD4 compartment and the CD8 compartment contained a small share of clonotypes in common.

The TCR cDNA carried a universal primer site and UMIs from 5'RACE template switching. TCRdb recomputed calls from the 5' RACE reads with MiXCR, one row per CDR3 protein. The sample consists of tens of thousands of distinct CDR3 sequences, approximately 7.4% of them appearing once. Sequencing was performed on CD8+ T cells sorted from PBMCs, taken 15 days after the yellow fever booster vaccination. V gene TRBV20-1 combines with J gene TRBJ2-3, with 13 bases identical to TRBD2. The sequence was collected from a man aged 25-45 years who received the YFV17D yellow fever vaccine. The chain's CDR3 is CSAGWGLAGNTDTQYF. In DNA, the CDR3 is TGCAGTGCGGGATGGGGACTAGCGGGAAATACAGATACGCAGTATTTT.